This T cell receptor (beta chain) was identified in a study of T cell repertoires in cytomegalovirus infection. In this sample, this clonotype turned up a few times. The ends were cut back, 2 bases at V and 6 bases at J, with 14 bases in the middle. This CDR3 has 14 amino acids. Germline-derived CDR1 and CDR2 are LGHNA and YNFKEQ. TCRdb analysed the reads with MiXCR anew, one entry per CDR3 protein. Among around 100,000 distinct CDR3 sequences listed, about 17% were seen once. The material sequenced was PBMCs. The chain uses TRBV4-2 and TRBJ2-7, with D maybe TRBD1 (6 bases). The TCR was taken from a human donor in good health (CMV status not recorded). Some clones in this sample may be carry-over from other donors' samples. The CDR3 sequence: CASSQLGQRGEQYF. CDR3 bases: TGTGCCAGCAGCCAACTAGGACAGCGAGGCGAGCAGTACTTC.